The rows below give T cell receptor beta chains drawn from one sample of a study of shared clonotypes between healthy human individuals. Some clones are missing from TCRdb's copy, which holds only in-frame ones; the method was immunoSEQ multiplex PCR. The sample lists 2.3 million or so clones, 85% to 95% occurring once. Input material: naive CD4+ T cells from PBMCs. These receptors were collected from a man younger than 30 in good health. Some clones in this sample may be carry-over from other donors' samples. The CDR3 runs from the conserved cysteine through the conserved F or W. Each record gives: clone size, J gene, V gene, D gene, CDR3 protein, CDR3 DNA. A D gene is named only where the DNA matches it firmly. Expanded clones are given a class, and other clones once, few, many or no size at all.

. TRBJ1-2 TRBV28 . CASSLSRTELYGYTF TGTGCCAGCAGTCTTAGTCGGACGGAATTATATGGCTACACCTTC
. TRBJ1-2 TRBV9 TRBD1 CASSRTGTGYTF TGTGCCAGCAGCCGGACAGGTACCGGCTACACCTTC
. TRBJ2-5 TRBV25-1 TRBD1 CASRAGRGLGETQYF TGTGCCAGCAGGGCTGGCAGGGGGCTGGGAGAGACCCAGTACTTC
. TRBJ1-2 TRBV6-6 . CASSNLGGDYGYTF TGTGCCAGCAGCAACTTGGGGGGTGACTATGGCTACACCTTC
. TRBJ1-4 TRBV7-2 . CASSPRPGSNEKLFF TGTGCCAGCAGCCCCCGACCCGGGAGTAATGAAAAACTGTTTTTT
. TRBJ1-5 TRBV7-6 TRBD1 CASSPGQGERQPQHF TGTGCCAGCAGCCCAGGACAGGGGGAACGACAGCCCCAGCATTTT
. TRBJ1-5 TRBV30 . CAWSVPNARGWGSNQPQHF TGTGCCTGGAGTGTACCCAACGCCCGGGGGTGGGGTAGCAATCAGCCCCAGCATTTT
. TRBJ2-2 TRBV6-6 . CASSLPHINTGELFF TGTGCCAGCAGTTTACCTCATATCAACACCGGGGAGCTGTTTTTT
once TRBJ2-1 TRBV29-1 TRBD2 CSVEGLAGAYNEQFF TGCAGCGTGGAGGGACTAGCGGGAGCATACAATGAGCAGTTCTTC
. TRBJ1-1 TRBV19 . CASSTMGRGLNTEAFF TGTGCCAGTAGTACCATGGGGCGGGGTTTGAACACTGAAGCTTTCTTT
once TRBJ1-2 TRBV2 TRBD1 CASSTGDGYTF TGTGCCAGCAGTACAGGGGACGGCTACACCTTC